The entry that follows covers one T cell receptor beta chain sequence. The antigen is not known. Every diagnosis used clinical symptoms, serum thyroxine and TRAb, thyroid ultrasound and orbital computed tomography. CDR3 length: 15 amino acids. V gave up 1 base and J gave up 7 bases, with 16 bases separating them. Looked up from germline, CDR1 is SGHDN and CDR2 is FVKESK. This specimen comes from a study of T cells in Graves' hyperthyroidism and ophthalmopathy. Study results and caveats: A 13 V-J model separated ophthalmopathy from stable hyperthyroidism. Most thyroid clonotypes with frequency above 0.001 were detected in blood.

The TCR beta CDR3 regions underwent amplification using RNA transcripts as the source. RT-PCR in the first round (using the HTBI primer set) targeted the TCR CDR3. TCRdb fed the multiplex PCR reads into MiXCR, producing one record per CDR3 protein. The table includes around 520,000 distinct CDR3 sequences, about 14% detected once. This sequence originates from a woman between 35 and 50 years old with Graves' hyperthyroidism. The sequenced sample consisted of blood. The chain joins TRBV14 to TRBJ1-2; possible D gene TRBD1, 5 bases. CDR3 protein: CASSQVGGGRSGYTF. CDR3 nucleotides: TGTGCCAGCAGCCAAGTGGGGGGGGGACGGAGTGGCTACACCTTC.